This passage covers 4 T cell receptor beta chains from one sample sequenced in a study of response to subunit inactivated influenza vaccine. One entry per CDR3 protein results from TCRdb running MiXCR on the RT-PCR reads. The profile shows fewer than 550,000 distinct CDR3 sequences, over 25% of them singletons. The sequencing here drew on CD4+ T cells sorted from PBMCs, taken around 5 days after vaccination. These receptors originate from a man aged 50-60 years who received an inactivated influenza vaccine.

The gene calls are TRBV7-9 and TRBJ2-7; the D gene is possibly TRBD2 (5 bases). Germline loops: CDR1 SEHNR, CDR2 FQNEAQ (reference sequence). This CDR3 has 13 residues. Trimming shortened V by 5 bases and J by 8 bases, and 16 bases separated the two germline ends. The CDR3 protein is CASSPDYNFKQYF. DNA for the CDR3: TGTGCCAGCAGCCCAGACTATAACTTCAAGCAGTACTTC. The complete variable domain, with remaining parts taken from reference TRBV7-9 and TRBJ2-7, reads DTGVSQNPRHKITKRGQNVTFRCDPISEHNRLYWYRQTLGQGPEFLTYFQNEAQLEKSRLLSDRFSAERPKGSFSTLEIQRTEQGDSAMYLCASSPDYNFKQYFGPGTRLTVT.

The rearrangement joins TRBV4-3 to TRBJ2-3; 7 bases match TRBD2. CDR3 length: 18 amino acids. CDR1 is LGHNA and CDR2 is YSLEER in the germline V gene. V lost 0 bases and J lost 4; bases outside the gene matches: 13. CDR3 region: CASSQEGPTSAGADTQYF. The CDR3 DNA reads TGCGCCAGCAGCCAAGAGGGCCCTACTAGCGCTGGAGCAGATACGCAGTATTTT.

The rearrangement links TRBV5-1 to TRBJ2-7, with TRBD2 matching over 12 bases. Germline CDR1 and CDR2: SGHRS and YFSETQ. The trim removed 0 bases at V and 5 bases at J, leaving 6 bases unmatched. The CDR3 runs 16 residues. CDR3 loop: CASSLVLAGGGDEQYF. CDR3 in DNA: TGCGCCAGCAGCTTGGTTCTAGCGGGAGGGGGTGACGAGCAGTACTTC. The full variable domain, rest sourced from reference TRBV5-1 and TRBJ2-7, is KAGVTQTPRYLIKTRGQQVTLSCSPISGHRSVSWYQQTPGQGLQFLFEYFSETQRNKGNFPGRFSGRQFSNSRSEMNVSTLELGDSALYLCASSLVLAGGGDEQYFGPGTRLTVT.

This clonotype was picked up a small number of times. The chain combines TRBV12-3 or TRBV12-4 with TRBJ2-5; tentatively, D is TRBD1 (5 bases). The V gene lost 5 bases and the J gene lost 1 base, with 11 bases spanning the gap. The CDR3 loop spans 14 amino acids. CDR3 loop: CASSPRQSQETQYF. CDR3 nucleotide sequence: TGTGCCAGCAGTCCCCGACAGAGCCAAGAGACCCAGTACTTC.